This T cell receptor (beta chain) was obtained from a study of cytomegalovirus exposure and HLA in healthy donors. The PCR was carried out with 60 Vbeta primers and 13 Jbeta primers. The assay was immunoSEQ multiplex PCR, and TCRdb's table has in-frame clones only and misses some. The repertoire holds 150,000 to 200,000 clones, with 80% as singletons. As for this clone: Antigen unknown.

This cohort consisted of healthy bone marrow donors. Trimming removed 5 bases from V and 3 bases from J; junction bases left unmatched: 7. Looked up from germline, CDR1 is SEHNR and CDR2 is FQNEAQ (reference sequence). CDR3 length equals 15 residues. Overall study findings and caveats: For cytomegalovirus status, the classifier reportedly gave diagnoses with high specificity and sensitivity. Researchers reported from a later analysis that most CMV-associated TCR beta chains appeared HLA-restricted.

The genes are TRBV7-9 and TRBJ1-2; 9 bases match TRBD1. The source of this sequence is a woman aged 50 to 65 in good health and CMV-seropositive. What was sequenced was PBMCs. CDR3 sequence: CASSRQGVVDYGYTF. The CDR3 DNA follows: TGTGCCAGCAGCCGACAGGGGGTGGTTGACTATGGCTACACCTTC.